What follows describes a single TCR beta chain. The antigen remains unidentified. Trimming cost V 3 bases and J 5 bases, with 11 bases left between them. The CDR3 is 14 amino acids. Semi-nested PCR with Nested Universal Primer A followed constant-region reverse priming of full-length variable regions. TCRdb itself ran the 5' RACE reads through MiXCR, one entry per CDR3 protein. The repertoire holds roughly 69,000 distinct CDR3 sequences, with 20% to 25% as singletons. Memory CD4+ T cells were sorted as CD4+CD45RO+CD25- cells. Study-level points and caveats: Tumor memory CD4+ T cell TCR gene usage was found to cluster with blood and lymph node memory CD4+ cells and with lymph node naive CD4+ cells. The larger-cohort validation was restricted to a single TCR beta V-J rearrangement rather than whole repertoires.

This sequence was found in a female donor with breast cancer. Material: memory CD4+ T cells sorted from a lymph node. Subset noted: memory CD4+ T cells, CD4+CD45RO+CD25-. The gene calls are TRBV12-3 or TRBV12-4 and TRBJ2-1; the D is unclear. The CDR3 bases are TGTGCCAGCAGTTTTCATCCGTTGGACAATGAGCAGTTCTTC. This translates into CASSFHPLDNEQFF.